Listed below are T cell receptor beta chains from one sample, sequenced in a study of T cell changes during pregnancy in multiple sclerosis. The assay was immunoSEQ multiplex PCR, and TCRdb's table has in-frame clones only and misses some. The sample contains about 75,000 clones, about 93% of which appear only once. Sample: CD4+ T cells from peripheral blood mononuclear cells, taken after pregnancy. The receptor set was obtained from a female donor with multiple sclerosis, enrolled in a pregnancy study. CDR3s include the opening cysteine and the closing phenylalanine or tryptophan. D genes are given only for firm matches. A row's size may be missing; if present it is once, few, many or a size class.

V	D	J	size	DNA	CDR3
TRBV6-5	TRBD1	TRBJ1-3	.	TGTGCCACTAGCCCGGACAGGAACTCTGGAAACACCATATATTTT	CATSPDRNSGNTIYF
TRBV29-1	.	TRBJ1-1	.	TGCAGCGTTGGGGGTGGGGGGGGCCGGTACACTGAAGCTTTCTTT	CSVGGGGGRYTEAFF
TRBV7-3	.	TRBJ2-2	once	TGTGCCAGCAGCTTTGGCAACACCGGGGAGCTGTTTTTT	CASSFGNTGELFF
TRBV11-2	TRBD2	TRBJ2-7	.	TGTGCCAGCAGCCCGGTGGCGGGAGGGCACAGGGAGCAGTACTTC	CASSPVAGGHREQYF
TRBV27	.	TRBJ2-3	.	TGTGCCAGCAGTTGGGGGCGAGCAGATACGCAGTATTTT	CASSWGRADTQYF
TRBV7-8	TRBD1	TRBJ2-7	.	TGTGCCAGCTCCTCCAGACAGGGGACCTACGAGCAGTACTTC	CASSSRQGTYEQYF
TRBV9	TRBD2	TRBJ2-2	.	TGTGCCAGCAGCGGAAGCGGGAGGATTGGAGGGACCGGGGAGCTGTTTTTT	CASSGSGRIGGTGELFF
TRBV5-4	TRBD2	TRBJ2-2	.	TGTGCCAGCAGCCCCGGACTAGCGGGAAACACCGGGGAGCTGTTTTTT	CASSPGLAGNTGELFF
TRBV18	.	TRBJ2-2	.	TGTGCCAGCTCACCATTGAGCACGAACACCGGGGAGCTGTTTTTT	CASSPLSTNTGELFF
TRBV28	TRBD1	TRBJ2-7	.	TGTGCCAGCCGGACAGGGGGTATCTACGAGCAGTACTTC	CASRTGGIYEQYF